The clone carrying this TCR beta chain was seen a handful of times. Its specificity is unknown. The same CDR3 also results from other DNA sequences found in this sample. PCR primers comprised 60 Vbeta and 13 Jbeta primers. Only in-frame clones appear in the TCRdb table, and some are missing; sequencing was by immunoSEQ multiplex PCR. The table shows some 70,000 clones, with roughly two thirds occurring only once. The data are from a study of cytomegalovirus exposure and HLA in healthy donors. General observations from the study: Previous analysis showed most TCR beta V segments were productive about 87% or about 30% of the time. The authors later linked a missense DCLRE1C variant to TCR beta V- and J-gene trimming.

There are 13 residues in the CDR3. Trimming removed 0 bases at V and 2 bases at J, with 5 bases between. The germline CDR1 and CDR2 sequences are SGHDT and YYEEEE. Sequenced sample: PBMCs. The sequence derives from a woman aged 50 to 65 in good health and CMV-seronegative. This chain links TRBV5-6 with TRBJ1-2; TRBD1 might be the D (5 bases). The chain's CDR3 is CASSLGQNYGYTF. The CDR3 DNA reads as TGTGCCAGCAGCTTGGGACAGAACTATGGCTACACCTTC.